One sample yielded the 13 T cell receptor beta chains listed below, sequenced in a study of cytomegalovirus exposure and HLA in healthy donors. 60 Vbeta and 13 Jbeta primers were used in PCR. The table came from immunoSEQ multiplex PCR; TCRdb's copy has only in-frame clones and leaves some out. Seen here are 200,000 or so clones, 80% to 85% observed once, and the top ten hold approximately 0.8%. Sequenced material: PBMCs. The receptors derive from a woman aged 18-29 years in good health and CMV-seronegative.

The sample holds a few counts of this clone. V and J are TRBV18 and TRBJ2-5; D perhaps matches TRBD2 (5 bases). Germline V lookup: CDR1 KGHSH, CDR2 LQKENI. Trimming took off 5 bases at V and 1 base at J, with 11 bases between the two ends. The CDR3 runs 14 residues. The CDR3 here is CASSAGLSQETQYF. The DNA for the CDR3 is TGTGCCAGCTCAGCCGGACTCAGCCAAGAGACCCAGTACTTC.

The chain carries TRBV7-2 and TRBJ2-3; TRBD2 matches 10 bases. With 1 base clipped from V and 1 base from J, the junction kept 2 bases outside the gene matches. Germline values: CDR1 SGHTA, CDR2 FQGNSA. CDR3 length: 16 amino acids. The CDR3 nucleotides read TGTGCCAGCAGCTTAGTAACTAGCGGGGGCACAGATACGCAGTATTTT. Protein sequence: CASSLVTSGGTDTQYF.

Here the CDR3 DNA reads TGTGCCAGCAGCGTTAGCGGGACCACCTACGAGCAGTACTTC. Translating it yields CASSVSGTTYEQYF. The J gene is TRBJ2-7, the V gene TRBV11-1, with 8 positions matching TRBD2. This CDR3 region has 14 residues. Germline loops: CDR1 SGHAT, CDR2 FQDESV (reference sequence). V shed 5 bases, J shed 2 bases, and the junction held 5 bases outside the gene matches.

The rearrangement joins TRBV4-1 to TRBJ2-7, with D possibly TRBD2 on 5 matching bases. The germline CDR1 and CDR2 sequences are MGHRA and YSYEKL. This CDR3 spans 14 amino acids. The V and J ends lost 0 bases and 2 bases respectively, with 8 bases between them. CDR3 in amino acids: CASSQEPGAYEQYF. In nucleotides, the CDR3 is TGCGCCAGCAGCCAAGAACCCGGGGCCTACGAGCAGTACTTC.

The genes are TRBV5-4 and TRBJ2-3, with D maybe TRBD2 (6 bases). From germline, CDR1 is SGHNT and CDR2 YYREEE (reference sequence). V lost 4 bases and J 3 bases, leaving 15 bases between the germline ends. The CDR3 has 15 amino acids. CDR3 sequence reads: CASSTSGGATDTQYF. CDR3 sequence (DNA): TGTGCCAGCAGCACCTCGGGCGGGGCTACAGATACGCAGTATTTT.

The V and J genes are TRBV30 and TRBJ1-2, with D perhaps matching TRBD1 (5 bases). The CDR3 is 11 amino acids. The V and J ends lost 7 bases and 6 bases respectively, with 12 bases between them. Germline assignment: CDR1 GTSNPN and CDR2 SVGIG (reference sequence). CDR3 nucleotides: TGTGCCTCTTGGGGAGGGGATGGCTACACCTTC. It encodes CASWGGDGYTF.

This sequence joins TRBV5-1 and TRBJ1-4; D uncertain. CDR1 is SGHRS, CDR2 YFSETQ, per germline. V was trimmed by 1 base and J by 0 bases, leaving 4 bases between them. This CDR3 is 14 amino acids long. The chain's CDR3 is CASSLTTTNEKLFF. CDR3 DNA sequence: TGCGCCAGCAGCTTGACAACAACTAATGAAAAACTGTTTTTT.

The CDR3 protein is CASSLVQNMNTEAFF. CDR3 nucleotides: TGTGCCAGCAGCTTAGTCCAGAATATGAACACTGAAGCTTTCTTT. The gene calls are TRBV11-2 and TRBJ1-1; no definite D call. The V gene's germline CDR1 is SGHAT and CDR2 FQNNGV. The CDR3 extends over 15 amino acids. V lost 1 base and J 0 bases, leaving 9 bases between the germline ends.

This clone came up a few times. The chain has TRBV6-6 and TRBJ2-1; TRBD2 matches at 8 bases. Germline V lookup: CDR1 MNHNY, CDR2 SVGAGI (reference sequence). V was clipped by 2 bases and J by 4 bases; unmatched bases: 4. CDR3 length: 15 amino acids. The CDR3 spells CASSYTASGYNEQFF. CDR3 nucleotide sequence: TGTGCCAGCAGTTACACGGCTAGCGGGTACAATGAGCAGTTCTTC.

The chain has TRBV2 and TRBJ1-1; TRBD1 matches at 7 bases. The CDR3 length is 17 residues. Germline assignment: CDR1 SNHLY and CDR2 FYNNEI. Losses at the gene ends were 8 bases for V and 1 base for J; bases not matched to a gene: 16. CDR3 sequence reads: CASETGKLADRNTEAFF. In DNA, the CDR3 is TGTGCCAGCGAGACAGGGAAACTCGCCGATAGGAACACTGAAGCTTTCTTT.

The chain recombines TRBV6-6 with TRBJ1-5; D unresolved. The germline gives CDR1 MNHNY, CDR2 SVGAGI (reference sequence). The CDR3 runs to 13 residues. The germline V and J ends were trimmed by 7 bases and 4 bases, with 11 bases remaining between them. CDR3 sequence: CASNPRRNQPQHF. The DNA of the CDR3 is TGTGCCAGCAACCCCCGGAGGAATCAGCCCCAGCATTTT.

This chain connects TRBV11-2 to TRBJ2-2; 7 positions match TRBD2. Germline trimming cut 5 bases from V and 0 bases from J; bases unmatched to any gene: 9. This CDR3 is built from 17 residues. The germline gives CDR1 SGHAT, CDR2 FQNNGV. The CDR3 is CASSPSRGLANTGELFF. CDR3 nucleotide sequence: TGTGCCAGCAGCCCAAGCCGAGGACTAGCGAACACCGGGGAGCTGTTTTTT.

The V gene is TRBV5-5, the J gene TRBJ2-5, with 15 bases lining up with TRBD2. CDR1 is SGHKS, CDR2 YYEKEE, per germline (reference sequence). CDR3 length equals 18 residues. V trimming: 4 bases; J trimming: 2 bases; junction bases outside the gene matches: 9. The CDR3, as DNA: TGTGCCAGCAGCGTCCGGACTAGCGGGGGGGCTAGGCAAGAGACCCAGTACTTC. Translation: CASSVRTSGGARQETQYF.